This TCR beta chain was sequenced for a study of T-cell memory formation after mild COVID-19 (dated by TCRdb to about 2021). Turning to the overall study: TCR sequence clusters from the two donors were found to be largely donor specific. The cohort was made up of two young adult volunteers, one female and one male, who were previously healthy. In a couple of donors, T-cell clones that expanded and contracted after mild COVID-19 were followed by sequencing TCRalpha and TCRbeta repertoires longitudinally.

From the cysteine up to the phenylalanine, the CDR3 has a length of 17 residues. The sequence is cut down to CDR3 DNA, 51 bases in frame from base 1. V lost 9 bases and J lost 0 bases; the stretch between them is 18 bases long. The germline V gene encodes CDR1 ENHRY and CDR2 SYGVKD. PBMCs were isolated by Ficoll-Paque density gradient centrifugation. These reads were obtained on an Illumina NovaSeq 6000. TCRalpha and TCRbeta cDNA libraries were constructed by 5'RACE with constant-segment primers, with sample barcodes and unique molecular identifiers being introduced. RNA was extracted from every sample with Trizol reagent. The libraries were amplified in two PCR steps, and the second step added a second sample barcode and Illumina TruSeq adapters. Sequencing of the libraries was done on an Illumina NovaSeq, producing 2 x 150 bp paired-end reads. Regarding the original processing steps: Reads were demultiplexed and collapsed into UMI-guided consensus sequences with migec v1.2.7. Using mixcr v2.1.11, UMI consensuses were aligned to TRA and TRB V and J templates and then assembled into clonotypes. Clonotypes were classified as expanded or contracted when called significant by both edgeR and NoisET, with noise models trained on biological replicates. For edgeR calls, the cutoffs were a false discovery rate-adjusted p below 0.01 and a log2 fold-change threshold of 1. PCA with hierarchical clustering of max-normalized trajectories of the 1000 most abundant clonotypes was used as exploratory dynamics analysis. Each responding clone was given a CD4 or CD8 phenotype based on the CD4+ and CD8+ repertoires, which had been sequenced separately. TCRdb cleaned the public reads at Q25 with fastp, built clones with MiXCR and kept in-frame beta chains. A single entry per CDR3 protein holds the most common genes and DNA from its merged rows. TCRdb, not the original authors, processed these V and J calls. This sample lists fewer than 110,000 distinct CDR3 sequences; around 15% were detected once. Clones ranked in the top ten supply roughly 40% of the sample.

This clonotype was observed a handful of times. Its antigen is currently not known. Base qualities are not provided; no much larger clone lies one nucleotide away. The investigation overall reported the following: Whether the second-wave clones peaking on day 37 were SARS-CoV-2 specific was not confirmed. Contracting CD4+ clones turned up mainly in the CM and EM memory subsets, whereas EMRA was where CD8+ clones were enriched. Some responding clones were detected in pre-infection memory, which suggested that pre-existing cross-reactive memory T cells had joined the SARS-CoV-2 response. Clones that contracted from day 15 to 85 showed balanced CD4/CD8 phenotypes, whereas a second wave of clones that expanded from day 15 to 37 leaned towards CD4+. Only a couple of mild cases were covered in the study, and larger cohorts including severe cases with pre-infection samples were considered necessary.

Input material: PBMCs or a T cell subset sorted from them (not recorded which). The receptor chain draws on TRBV10-3 and TRBJ2-6; the D region possibly corresponds to TRBD1 (6 bases align). This clonotype was obtained from a man aged 18 to 30 who had mild COVID-19 (a few samples of this study predate the infection). The sample titles of this study are shuffled in the database, so cell type and time point are left out; the donor was told from shared clones. The bases are TGTGCCATAATGGCAACCCAGGGGCGCTCTGGGGCCAACGTCCTGACTTTC. This gives the protein CAIMATQGRSGANVLTF.